The present TCR beta chain was sequenced within a study of T cell repertoires in cytomegalovirus infection. Study information: From public TCR beta signatures came an indication of both CMV infection and matching HLA type.

TCRdb fed the reads into MiXCR, producing one record per CDR3 protein. Among under 600,000 distinct CDR3 sequences, approximately 17% were seen once, and the ten largest hold 20% to 30%. Study-level results: HLA-C-restricted TCR beta clonotypes specific for CMV led the ex vivo response.

The sample holds many counts of this clonotype. What it binds is not known. Germline CDR1 SGHVS, CDR2 FQNEAQ. The CDR3 length is 14 residues. V lost 4 bases to trimming and J lost 7 bases, with 11 bases between them. The V gene is TRBV7-8, the J gene TRBJ1-6; TRBD1 might be the D (6 bases). Sequencing used CD8+ T cells from PBMCs. The receptor was isolated from a human donor in good health (CMV status not recorded). Some clones in this sample may be carry-over from other donors' samples. The CDR3 sequence is CASSSQGGNSPLHF. CDR3 nucleotides: TGTGCCAGCAGCTCACAGGGCGGGAATTCACCCCTCCACTTT.